This T cell receptor (beta chain) was observed in a study of blood T cells in healthy people across ages. Broader study findings: Leaving the PBMCs unsorted stopped any conclusive comparison of naive versus antigen-experienced cells.

Unmatched junction bases numbered 5, after V lost 4 bases and J lost 2 bases. Per the germline V gene, CDR1 is MNHNY and CDR2 is SVGAGI (reference sequence). The CDR3 runs 17 residues. The authors ran a second PCR of 7 to 11 cycles using a sample-barcoded 5' primer and a J-beta primer mix. TCRdb reprocessed the 5' RACE reads with MiXCR, giving one entry per CDR3 protein. The profile shows about 1.6 million distinct CDR3 sequences, roughly 32% of them singletons. In regard to this clonotype: The target antigen is unknown.

This receptor was identified in a woman aged 25 to 39 in good health. Input material: blood. This rearrangement joins TRBV6-6 to TRBJ2-5; 15 bases map to TRBD2. CDR3 sequence (DNA): TGTGCCAGCAGTTTCCTTGGACTAGCGGGGGGGCAAGAGACCCAGTACTTC. This gives the protein CASSFLGLAGGQETQYF.